Shown below are 28 T cell receptor beta chains from a single sample sequenced in a study of blood T cells in healthy people across ages. The authors ran a second PCR of about 6 to 11 cycles using a sample-barcoded 5' primer and a J-beta primer mix. TCRdb independently ran MiXCR on the 5' RACE reads; one entry per CDR3 protein. This sample has around 1,000,000 distinct CDR3 sequences, with about 25% found just once. These same records also appear under a second study, on T cells of mothers and their children.

The sequencing input was blood. Every receptor here comes from a girl aged 2 to 9 in good health.

V gene TRBV29-1 combines with J gene TRBJ1-1, with D uncertain. Germline assignment: CDR1 SQVTM and CDR2 ANQGSEA. V was pared by 0 bases and J by 5 bases, with 4 bases between. This CDR3 comprises 11 residues. The CDR3 loop is CSVEERTEAFF. The DNA for the CDR3 is TGCAGCGTTGAAGAACGGACTGAAGCTTTCTTT.

Only a few counts were recorded for this clonotype. This chain joins TRBV20-1 and TRBJ2-5; the D gene could be TRBD1 or TRBD2 (5 bases each). The J call may not be correct, given that the DNA end is closer to TRBJ2-7. Germline CDR1 DFQATT, CDR2 SNEGSKA (reference sequence). This CDR3 is 15 amino acids long. The CDR3 bases are TGCAGTGCTAGAGATCGTGCCTCGGGGCTTTACGAGCAGTACTTC. It specifies CSARDRASGLYEQYF.

This clonotype was seen a few times. The chain couples TRBV5-1 to TRBJ2-1; D may be TRBD2 (6 bases). The CDR3 loop spans 12 amino acids. Germline lookup yields CDR1 SGHRS and CDR2 YFSETQ. V was clipped by 3 bases and J by 8 bases, with 9 bases between them. The CDR3 DNA reads TGCGCCAGCAGCTCTACGGGGGATGAGCAGTTCTTC. It codes for CASSSTGDEQFF.

This clonotype appeared a few times. J is TRBJ1-2 and V is TRBV9; D gene unclear. This CDR3 spans 12 amino acids. CDR1 is SGDLS and CDR2 is YYNGEE in the germline V gene. V lost 2 bases, J lost 8 bases, and 10 bases lay in between. The CDR3 loop is CASSVVSEGYTF. As DNA, the CDR3 is TGTGCCAGCAGCGTGGTCTCCGAAGGCTACACCTTC.

The rearrangement joins TRBV6-5 to TRBJ1-2; D remains unclear. Germline lookup yields CDR1 MNHEY and CDR2 SVGAGI. V gave up 6 bases and J gave up 6 bases, with 26 bases separating them. The CDR3 contains 17 residues. The CDR3 protein is CASRTPPDGLGRDGYTF. DNA for the CDR3: TGTGCCAGCAGAACCCCGCCGGACGGACTAGGGAGGGATGGCTACACCTTC.

The CDR3 is CASRQGQGNTIYF. The CDR3 DNA sequence: TGTGCCAGCAGACAGGGTCAAGGAAACACCATATATTTT. The chain uses TRBV6-5 and TRBJ1-3; TRBD1 is a possible D gene (6 bases). The germline V and J ends were trimmed by 6 bases and 4 bases, with 10 bases remaining between them. Germline CDR1 reads MNHEY; CDR2 reads SVGAGI. This CDR3 has 13 amino acids.

The V call is TRBV24-1, the J call TRBJ2-5; TRBD2 aligns across 9 bases. The DNA matches TRBJ2-1 better at its end, which makes the J call doubtful. The length of the CDR3 is 14 residues. In germline, CDR1 is KGHDR, CDR2 SFDVKD. In DNA, the CDR3 is TGTGCCACCAGTGACGCGGGAGGGCACAATGAGCAGTTCTTC. It yields the protein CATSDAGGHNEQFF.

This clonotype was seen a handful of times. The chain uses TRBV5-1 and TRBJ1-2, with D perhaps TRBD1 (6 bases). The CDR3 is 16 amino acids. CDR1 SGHRS and CDR2 YFSETQ come from the germline V gene. V was shortened by 2 bases and J by 4 bases, with 18 bases between the two germline ends. The CDR3 sequence is CASSFGQGNFLYGYTF. CDR3 bases: TGCGCCAGCAGCTTCGGCCAGGGGAATTTCCTCTATGGCTACACCTTC.

This sequence joins TRBV10-3 and TRBJ2-5, with 8 positions matching TRBD1. Gene TRBJ2-1 matches the end of the DNA better, so the J call may be wrong. Germline lookup yields CDR1 ENHRY and CDR2 SYGVKD. The CDR3 spans 12 residues. The CDR3 DNA follows: TGTGCCATCTCCCCAGGGGGCGATGAGCAGTTCTTC. It yields the protein CAISPGGDEQFF.

The V gene is TRBV12-3 or TRBV12-4, the J gene TRBJ1-1; TRBD1 might be the D (5 bases). CDR3 size: 13 residues. The V end was cut by 1 base, the J end by 4 bases, with 7 bases between. DNA for the CDR3: TGTGCCAGCAGTTTAGGACAGAGCACTGAAGCTTTCTTT. Protein product: CASSLGQSTEAFF.

This clonotype came up a few times. This chain connects TRBV6-5 to TRBJ1-3; D remains ambiguous. Per the germline V gene, CDR1 is MNHEY and CDR2 is SVGAGI. This CDR3 contains 11 residues. Trimming removed 11 bases at V and 1 base at J, with 6 bases between. CDR3 sequence reads: CAVRSGNTIYF. The CDR3 DNA follows: TGTGCCGTCCGTTCTGGAAACACCATATATTTT.

J is TRBJ1-2 and V is TRBV10-2; D is perhaps TRBD1 (5 bases). The CDR3 is made up of 15 amino acids. Trimming took 0 bases from V and 3 from J, leaving 11 bases between them. Germline V gives CDR1 WSHSY, CDR2 SAAADI. CDR3 sequence (DNA): TGCGCCAGCAGTGAGTCGGGGGGTTCCTACTATGGCTACACCTTC. Translation: CASSESGGSYYGYTF.

The gene calls are TRBV5-1 and TRBJ2-3, with D perhaps matching TRBD2 (6 bases). V shed 6 bases and J shed 4 bases, with 18 bases lying between them. CDR1 is SGHRS and CDR2 is YFSETQ in the germline V gene. This CDR3 is 15 amino acids long. The CDR3 protein is CASIDTTGSSDTQYF. The CDR3 DNA reads as TGCGCCAGCATCGATACTACCGGGAGTTCAGATACGCAGTATTTT.

This clonotype occurred a few times. The chain combines TRBV10-2 with TRBJ2-3, with D unclear. The CDR3 contains 15 residues. Germline CDR1 is WSHSY and CDR2 is SAAADI. The V gene lost 7 bases and the J gene lost 0 bases, with 14 bases spanning the gap. This CDR3 reads CASKKTDGSTDTQYF. Here the CDR3 DNA reads TGCGCCAGCAAAAAGACCGACGGCAGCACAGATACGCAGTATTTT.

This clonotype was detected a few times. J is TRBJ2-1 and V is TRBV20-1, with D possibly called TRBD1 or TRBD2 (5 bases each). Germline values: CDR1 DFQATT, CDR2 SNEGSKA (reference sequence). V lost 2 bases, J lost 3 bases, and 26 bases lay in between. The CDR3 has 19 amino acids. The CDR3 sequence is CSARQVPRDPPRYYNEQFF. CDR3 sequence (DNA): TGCAGTGCTAGACAGGTACCGAGGGACCCCCCGAGGTACTACAATGAGCAGTTCTTC.

V usage is TRBV6-5 and J usage is TRBJ1-1, with TRBD1 as a possible D gene (6 bases). The length of the CDR3 is 11 residues. The germline V and J ends were trimmed by 9 bases and 7 bases, with 12 bases remaining between them. Per the germline V gene, CDR1 is MNHEY and CDR2 is SVGAGI. CDR3 sequence: CARKHRVEAFF. CDR3 nucleotides: TGTGCCAGAAAACACAGGGTTGAAGCTTTCTTT.

This clonotype showed up just a few times. This chain uses TRBV7-9 with TRBJ2-3, with no clear D. Germline V gives CDR1 SEHNR, CDR2 FQNEAQ (reference sequence). This CDR3 is built from 14 residues. V dropped 2 bases and J dropped 2 bases, with 8 bases sitting between them. In DNA form, the CDR3 reads TGTGCCAGCAGCTTATGGGGTGACACAGATACGCAGTATTTT. Translation gives CASSLWGDTDTQYF.

The rearrangement links TRBV12-3 or TRBV12-4 to TRBJ2-7, with D hard to call. The CDR3 extends over 12 amino acids. V lost 7 bases and J 2 bases, leaving 9 bases between the germline ends. The CDR3: CASTLDPYEQYF. The CDR3 DNA is TGTGCCAGCACCCTGGATCCCTACGAGCAGTACTTC.

This clonotype was seen a few times. CDR3 DNA: TGTGCCAGCAGCATGGGACAGCTTGAAGCTTTCTTT. This encodes CASSMGQLEAFF. The V call is TRBV2, the J call TRBJ1-1; TRBD1 matches at 7 bases. V trimming: 6 bases; J trimming: 7 bases; junction bases outside the gene matches: 5. This CDR3 is 12 amino acids long. Germline assignment: CDR1 SNHLY and CDR2 FYNNEI.

This clonotype was picked up a small number of times. The V call is TRBV20-1, the J call TRBJ1-2; D possibly corresponds to TRBD1 (5 bases). Germline values: CDR1 DFQATT, CDR2 SNEGSKA (reference sequence). V lost 3 bases and J 5 bases, leaving 7 bases between the germline ends. The CDR3 contains 11 residues. The DNA of the CDR3 is TGCAGTGCTAGGGGGCTATATGGCTACACCTTC. It translates to CSARGLYGYTF.

This clonotype was found a few times. The V and J genes are TRBV9 and TRBJ2-5; TRBD2 might be the D (6 bases). The CDR3 runs 15 residues. Trimming removed 4 bases at V and 11 bases at J, with 24 bases between. The germline gives CDR1 SGDLS, CDR2 YYNGEE. The CDR3 region has the DNA TGTGCCAGCAGCCTCACGGGACTCCTCTACGAGCAGCAGTACTTC. Its protein product is CASSLTGLLYEQQYF.

This clonotype was recorded a few times. V and J are TRBV6-2 or TRBV6-3 and TRBJ2-1; unclear D gene. This CDR3 comprises 11 residues. Germline CDR1 MNHEY, CDR2 SVGEGT. The V end lost 6 bases, the J end lost 6 bases, and 6 bases lay between the germline ends. CDR3 nucleotides: TGTGCCAGCAGGGACCCCAATGAGCAGTTCTTC. Its translation: CASRDPNEQFF.

Points on this clonotype: This could be a read error, since a much larger clone is one nucleotide away. The rearrangement links TRBV11-2 to TRBJ2-7; D is possibly TRBD2 (5 bases). The CDR3 is made up of 15 amino acids. The germline V gene has CDR1 SGHAT and CDR2 FQNNGV. The CDR3 DNA reads as TGTGCCAGCAGCTTAGGTATTAGCGTTGCCTACGTGCAGTACTTC. Its protein product is CASSLGISVAYVQYF.

This clonotype was observed a handful of times. V usage is TRBV7-9 and J usage is TRBJ2-7; TRBD1 matches at 10 bases. V lost 8 bases and J lost 6; bases outside the gene matches: 10. The CDR3 runs 14 residues. Germline CDR1 reads SEHNR; CDR2 reads FQNEAQ (reference sequence). The CDR3 coding sequence is TGTGCCAGCGGACCGGACAGGGGGTTCGCCGAGCAGTACTTC. Residues: CASGPDRGFAEQYF.

This clonotype has a handful of counts. This chain joins TRBV6-5 and TRBJ2-5; 8 nucleotides match TRBD2. Germline V gene data show CDR1 as MNHEY and CDR2 as SVGAGI. After removal of 5 bases from V and 4 bases from J, the junction contained 9 bases not matched to a gene. The CDR3 length is 15 residues. The CDR3 protein is CASSSQTAGGETQYF. The CDR3 DNA is TGTGCCAGCAGTAGCCAAACCGCGGGGGGAGAGACCCAGTACTTC.

This clonotype was seen a few times. This chain uses TRBV3-1 with TRBJ2-1; 7 positions agree with TRBD2. The germline gives CDR1 LGHDT, CDR2 YNNKEL (reference sequence). After removal of 0 bases from V and 7 bases from J, the junction contained 6 bases not matched to a gene. The CDR3 runs to 15 residues. Here the CDR3 DNA reads TGTGCCAGCAGCCAAGAACCGGGACTAAATAATGAGCAGTTCTTC. Protein product: CASSQEPGLNNEQFF.

This clonotype was picked up a small number of times. The chain joins TRBV7-2 to TRBJ1-2; 9 bases are a match to TRBD1. The CDR3 consists of 17 residues. V shed 5 bases and J 1 base; nucleotides not matched to a gene: 11. Germline loops: CDR1 SGHTA, CDR2 FQGNSA. The CDR3 DNA is TGTGCCAGCAGCCTAACTCCTGGGACAGGGATTAACTATGGCTACACCTTC. The encoded protein is CASSLTPGTGINYGYTF.

This clonotype was detected only a few times. V usage is TRBV12-3 or TRBV12-4 and J usage is TRBJ2-3, with D possibly matching TRBD2 (6 bases). Trimming removed 6 bases from V and 6 bases from J, with 10 bases in between. CDR3 length: 12 residues. CDR3 coding DNA: TGTGCCAGCAGAGTCCGGGGGGATACGCAGTATTTT. Translation gives CASRVRGDTQYF.